This TCR beta chain was retrieved from a study of radiotherapy plus CTLA-4 blockade in lung cancer (dated by TCRdb to about 2018). In the study overall: Objective responses occurred in approximately 19% of enrolled patients, and just over 30% achieved disease control. On the study overall, not on this receptor specifically: The strongest predictors of response, as reported, were early dynamic changes in blood T cell clones along with a rise in serum interferon-beta after radiation. After treatment with radiotherapy and ipilimumab, TCR clones that originated in tumors expanded in peripheral blood.

Taken from cysteine to phenylalanine, the CDR3 has 18 residues. Solely the CDR3 DNA is kept, with 54 bases framed from the first base. Sequences SNHLY (CDR1) and FYNNEI (CDR2) are obtained from the germline V gene. V is cut back by 2 bases and J by 2 bases, with 14 bases in the junction unmatched. Library construction relied on the immunoSEQ multiplex PCR assay. Not all clones reach the TCRdb copy of this immuneACCESS table, which keeps in-frame sequences only. Checked studies attribute under half of the gap to unresolved V genes and leave the rest unexplained. Across this sample there are approximately 38,000 clones, with around 85% seen only once. In total, the top ten clones hold approximately 23% of the sample. The table lists this clone with a count of one. This receptor's antigen is unknown. Per-nucleotide qualities are absent, and no much larger clonotype sits a single base away. Focal radiation therapy combined with CTLA-4 blockade (ipilimumab) was tested in patients with chemo-refractory metastatic non-small-cell lung cancer.

The sequenced sample was peripheral blood, obtained from a patient treated with radiotherapy plus ipilimumab. In this chain, TRBV2 is recombined with TRBJ2-7, with 8 bases in between that match TRBD1. The sequence was collected from a human donor with non-small cell lung cancer whose response to radiotherapy plus ipilimumab could not be evaluated. CDR3 region: CASSEYWGLGTGPYEQYF. Read as DNA, the sequence is TGTGCCAGCAGTGAATATTGGGGGTTGGGGACAGGTCCCTACGAGCAGTACTTC.